The 12 T cell receptor beta chains reported below all come from one sample, sequenced in a study of shared clonotypes between healthy human individuals. The protocol was immunoSEQ multiplex PCR, while the TCRdb copy is restricted to in-frame clones and leaves out a portion. Here the sample spans fewer than 600,000 clones, 75% to 85% being singletons. Material for sequencing was PBMCs. All receptors come from a woman aged 35 to 49 in good health. Some clones in this sample may be carry-over from other donors' samples.

The V and J genes are TRBV7-9 and TRBJ1-2, with D uncertain. Per the germline V gene, CDR1 is SEHNR and CDR2 is FQNEAQ (reference sequence). The ends were cut back, 4 bases at V and 4 bases at J, with 13 bases in the middle. This CDR3 comprises 14 residues. The CDR3 spells CASSSHWNSYGYTF. The CDR3 DNA follows: TGTGCCAGCAGCTCCCATTGGAACAGCTATGGCTACACCTTC.

This chain links TRBV11-3 with TRBJ2-3; 11 nucleotides align to TRBD1. This CDR3 region has 16 residues. V was clipped by 5 bases and J by 1 base; unmatched bases: 5. Germline CDR1 and CDR2: SGHNT and YENEEA. The CDR3 region has the DNA TGTGCCAGCAGCGCCGGACAGGGGGCGGGCACAGATACGCAGTATTTT. It yields the protein CASSAGQGAGTDTQYF.

The J gene is TRBJ2-4, the V gene TRBV7-8, with TRBD1 matching over 10 bases. In germline, CDR1 is SGHVS, CDR2 FQNEAQ. After removal of 2 bases from V and 3 bases from J, the junction contained 7 bases not matched to a gene. This CDR3 has 17 amino acids. This chain's CDR3 is CASSLRGTGEVKNIQYF. CDR3 coding DNA: TGTGCCAGCAGCTTAAGGGGGACAGGGGAAGTCAAAAACATTCAGTACTTC.

The rearrangement joins TRBV18 to TRBJ1-3, with 7 bases that match TRBD1. Germline assignment: CDR1 KGHSH and CDR2 LQKENI. V was clipped by 6 bases and J by 2 bases; unmatched bases: 10. This CDR3 has 16 residues. The CDR3 region has the DNA TGTGCCAGCTCGCCTTGGGACAGCCTTCCTGGAAACACCATATATTTT. Translation gives CASSPWDSLPGNTIYF.

This sequence joins TRBV28 and TRBJ2-5, with D unclear. Germline V lookup: CDR1 MDHEN, CDR2 SYDVKM. The ends were cut back, 4 bases at V and 5 bases at J, with 11 bases in the middle. The CDR3 loop spans 13 amino acids. The CDR3 here is CASSSQLGETQYF. The CDR3 DNA is TGTGCCAGCAGTTCCCAGCTCGGGGAGACCCAGTACTTC.

Written as DNA, the CDR3 is TGTGCCAGCAGCTTTTCCGAGCAGTACTTC. Protein sequence: CASSFSEQYF. This rearrangement joins TRBV5-8 to TRBJ2-7; D gene uncertain. Germline V gene data show CDR1 as SGHTS and CDR2 as YDEGEE. The CDR3 extends over 10 amino acids. V was pared by 2 bases and J by 6 bases, with 3 bases between.

V is TRBV4-3 and J is TRBJ1-1; 7 bases agree with TRBD1. The CDR3 runs 14 residues. The V gene end was trimmed by 4 bases and the J gene end by 3 bases; junction bases not matched to a gene: 5. CDR1 is LGHNA, CDR2 YSLEER, per germline. This CDR3 reads CASSLDRVDTEAFF. The CDR3 DNA is TGCGCCAGCAGCCTTGACAGGGTGGACACTGAAGCTTTCTTT.

The chain links TRBV7-9 to TRBJ2-7; D possibly corresponds to TRBD2 (5 bases). Germline V CDR1 and CDR2: SEHNR, FQNEAQ (reference sequence). Trimming took off 1 base at V and 3 bases at J, with 13 bases between the two ends. The CDR3 covers 15 residues. This CDR3 reads CASSLGGDLVYEQYF. CDR3 coding DNA: TGTGCCAGCAGCTTAGGGGGAGATTTGGTCTACGAGCAGTACTTC.

The rearrangement uses TRBV7-2 and TRBJ2-3, with D maybe TRBD2 (6 bases). CDR1 SGHTA and CDR2 FQGNSA come from the germline V gene. CDR3 length: 16 residues. The germline V and J ends were trimmed by 4 bases and 2 bases, with 16 bases remaining between them. Here the CDR3 DNA reads TGTGCCAGCAGCTCGGGACTTTGGGCCCCCACAGATACGCAGTATTTT. This sequence encodes CASSSGLWAPTDTQYF.

The chain uses TRBV2 and TRBJ2-1; the D call may be TRBD1 or TRBD2 (5 bases each). Trimming pared 4 bases from V and 10 bases from J, leaving 8 bases between. The CDR3 runs to 11 residues. Germline values: CDR1 SNHLY, CDR2 FYNNEI. The DNA for the CDR3 is TGTGCCAGCAGTGCGGGGCGCGAGCAGTTCTTC. Translating gives CASSAGREQFF.

The V call is TRBV11-2, the J call TRBJ2-6; the D is unclear. Trimming shortened V by 0 bases and J by 4 bases, and 4 bases separated the two germline ends. The CDR3 has 14 amino acids. Germline V gene data show CDR1 as SGHAT and CDR2 as FQNNGV. The CDR3 DNA sequence: TGTGCCAGCAGCTTAGATCCCGGGGCCAACGTCCTGACTTTC. It encodes CASSLDPGANVLTF.

This clone has a count of ten or more. The chain has TRBV6-4 and TRBJ2-3; D is perhaps TRBD1 or TRBD2 (6 bases each). The germline V and J ends were trimmed by 2 bases and 2 bases, with 11 bases remaining between them. Germline assignment: CDR1 MRHNA and CDR2 SNTAGT. The CDR3 spans 15 residues. CDR3 coding DNA: TGTGCCAGCAGTGACAAGGGGGAGGCCACAGATACGCAGTATTTT. Translating it yields CASSDKGEATDTQYF.